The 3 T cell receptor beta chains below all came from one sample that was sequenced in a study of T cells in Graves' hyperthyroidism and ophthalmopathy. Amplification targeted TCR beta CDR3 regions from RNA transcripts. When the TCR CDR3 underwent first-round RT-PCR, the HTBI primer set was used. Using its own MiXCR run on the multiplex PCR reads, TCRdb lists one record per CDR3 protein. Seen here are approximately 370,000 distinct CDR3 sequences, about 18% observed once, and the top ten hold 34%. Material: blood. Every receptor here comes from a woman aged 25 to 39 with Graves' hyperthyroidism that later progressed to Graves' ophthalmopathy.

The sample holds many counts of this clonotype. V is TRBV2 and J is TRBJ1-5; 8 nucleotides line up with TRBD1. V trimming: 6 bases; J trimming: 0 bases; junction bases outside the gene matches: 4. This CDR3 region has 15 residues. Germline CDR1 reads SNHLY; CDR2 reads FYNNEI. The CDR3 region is CASRKDRVSNQPQHF. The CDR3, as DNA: TGTGCCAGCAGGAAGGACAGGGTTAGCAATCAGCCCCAGCATTTT.

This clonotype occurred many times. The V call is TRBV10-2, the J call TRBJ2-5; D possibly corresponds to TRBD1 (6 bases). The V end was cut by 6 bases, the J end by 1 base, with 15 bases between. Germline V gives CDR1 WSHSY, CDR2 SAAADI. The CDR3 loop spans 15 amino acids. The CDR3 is CASRPREGGQETQYF. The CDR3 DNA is TGCGCCAGCAGGCCCCGCGAAGGGGGCCAAGAGACCCAGTACTTC.

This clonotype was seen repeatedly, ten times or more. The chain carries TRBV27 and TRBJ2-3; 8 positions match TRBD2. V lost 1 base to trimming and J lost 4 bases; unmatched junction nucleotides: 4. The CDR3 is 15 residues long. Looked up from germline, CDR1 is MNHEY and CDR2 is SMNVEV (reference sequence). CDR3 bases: TGTGCCAGCAGTTTATATACCGGGGGGGCAGATACGCAGTATTTT. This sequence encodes CASSLYTGGADTQYF.